This T cell receptor beta chain is drawn from a study of blood T cells in healthy people across ages. A second 7 to 11 cycle PCR used barcoded and J-beta primers. TCRdb used MiXCR to reprocess the 5' RACE reads, holding one entry per CDR3 protein. The sample carries fewer than 750,000 distinct CDR3 sequences, 52% recorded once. Sequencing was carried out using blood. The TCR was taken from a woman older than 75 in good health.

The CDR3 sequence is CTSSQAPEAGGSTDTQYF. CDR3 nucleotides: TGCACCAGCAGCCAAGCCCCTGAGGCGGGAGGGAGCACAGATACGCAGTATTTT. V usage is TRBV1 and J usage is TRBJ2-3; TRBD2 is the table's D call and was not checked against the DNA. TRBV1 is shown as a pseudogene. The CDR3 has 18 residues.